These 15 T cell receptor beta chains were sequenced from one sample in a study of T-cell reconstitution after alpha-beta-depleted transplantation in children. Preparing the TCRbeta library involved the use of unique molecular identifiers. Each CDR3 protein gets one entry after TCRdb re-called the PCR reads with MiXCR. The sample yields about 690,000 distinct CDR3 sequences, approximately 15% seen once. Sequences were derived from PBMCs from the stem cell graft donor, sampled from the stem cell graft. The receptors were gathered from a human donor who donated a stem cell graft to a child with acute myeloid leukemia.

This clonotype appeared many times. The rearrangement joins TRBV6-1 to TRBJ1-1; D ambiguous. The CDR3 has 16 residues. The V gene lost 1 base and the J gene lost 3 bases, with 15 bases spanning the gap. From germline, CDR1 is MNHNS and CDR2 SASEGT. The CDR3 DNA follows: TGTGCCAGCAGTGAAGTGGAGCCGCAGTGGGACACTGAAGCTTTCTTT. Residues: CASSEVEPQWDTEAFF.

The table lists this clonotype with many counts. This sequence joins TRBV20-1 and TRBJ2-1; D ambiguous. The V end was cut by 5 bases, the J end by 11 bases, with 16 bases between. Germline V gives CDR1 DFQATT, CDR2 SNEGSKA (reference sequence). The CDR3 extends over 12 amino acids. The CDR3 reads CSAPLTLNKQFF. Here the CDR3 DNA reads TGCAGTGCTCCGCTAACCCTTAATAAGCAGTTCTTC.

Regarding this clonotype: This may stem from a read error, because a much larger clone lies one nucleotide away. The chain uses TRBV29-1 and TRBJ1-3; the D gene is possibly TRBD1 (5 bases). Trimming shortened V by 6 bases and J by 0 bases, and 12 bases separated the two germline ends. From germline, CDR1 is SQVTM and CDR2 ANQGSEA. The CDR3 has 14 residues. The CDR3 coding sequence is TGCAGCGTCGTCCGAAGGGGCTCTGGAAACACCATATATTTT. It translates to CSVVRRGSGNTIYF.

The chain couples TRBV20-1 to TRBJ1-2; 7 nucleotides align to TRBD1. After removal of 3 bases from V and 8 bases from J, the junction contained 21 bases not matched to a gene. Per germline, CDR1 DFQATT and CDR2 SNEGSKA (reference sequence). This CDR3 has 17 residues. The CDR3 sequence is CSARDRSLRPAFKGYTF. The DNA of the CDR3 is TGCAGTGCTAGGGACAGGTCACTACGACCCGCTTTTAAGGGCTACACCTTC.

This clonotype was observed at least ten times. V and J are TRBV20-1 and TRBJ2-3; 7 nucleotides line up with TRBD2. Germline V gene data show CDR1 as DFQATT and CDR2 as SNEGSKA (reference sequence). V shed 0 bases and J 0 bases; nucleotides not matched to a gene: 18. This CDR3 has 20 amino acids. The CDR3 here is CSARDVPSLERDLSTDTQYF. The CDR3 DNA sequence: TGCAGTGCTAGAGATGTGCCGAGTTTAGAGCGGGACCTAAGCACAGATACGCAGTATTTT.

The chain carries TRBV4-1 and TRBJ1-6, with D possibly being TRBD1 (5 bases). V was shortened by 0 bases and J by 8 bases, with 11 bases between the two germline ends. Per the germline V gene, CDR1 is MGHRA and CDR2 is YSYEKL. CDR3 length: 15 amino acids. The DNA of the CDR3 is TGCGCCAGCAGCCAAGAGGGGACGGAGTATTCACCCCTCCACTTT. As protein: CASSQEGTEYSPLHF.

This clonotype showed up just a few times. The V call is TRBV20-1, the J call TRBJ2-7, with TRBD1 matching 9 bases. CDR1 DFQATT and CDR2 SNEGSKA come from the germline V gene (reference sequence). There are 15 residues in the CDR3. Trimming cost V 3 bases and J 3 bases; bases outside gene matches: 9. The CDR3 protein is CSASRGTGRNYEQYF. The CDR3 DNA is TGCAGTGCTAGTAGGGGGACAGGGAGGAACTACGAGCAGTACTTC.

With regard to this clonotype: One base away lies a much larger clone, so this may be a sequencing read error. The genes are TRBV9 and TRBJ2-3; 8 bases agree with TRBD1. The CDR3 runs 15 residues. Germline V lookup: CDR1 SGDLS, CDR2 YYNGEE. For the CDR3, the DNA is TGTGCCACCAGCGCGGGGACAGGCAGCACAGATACGCAGTATTTT. Its protein is CATSAGTGSTDTQYF. Combining the CDR3 with reference TRBV9 and TRBJ2-3 gives the whole variable domain DSGVTQTPKHLITATGQRVTLRCSPRSGDLSVYWYQQSLDQGLQFLIQYYNGEERAKGNILERFSAQQFPDLHSELNLSSLELGDSALYFCATSAGTGSTDTQYFGPGTRLTVL.

This chain connects TRBV15 to TRBJ2-2; D is unresolved. CDR3 size: 14 residues. From germline, CDR1 is LNHNV and CDR2 YYDKDF (reference sequence). Trimming shortened V by 7 bases and J by 3 bases, and 12 bases separated the two germline ends. The CDR3 is CATTPAAHTGELFF. In nucleotides, the CDR3 is TGTGCCACCACGCCGGCGGCTCACACCGGGGAGCTGTTTTTT.

Only a few counts were recorded for this clonotype. The V and J genes are TRBV5-1 and TRBJ2-1; TRBD1 matches at 8 bases. This CDR3 contains 17 residues. V dropped 0 bases and J dropped 4; count of bases not matched to a gene: 9. The germline V gene encodes CDR1 SGHRS and CDR2 YFSETQ. CDR3 in DNA: TGCGCCAGCAGCTTGGGACAGGGGAGGAGCGGATACAATGAGCAGTTCTTC. Its protein product is CASSLGQGRSGYNEQFF. Drawing the rest from reference TRBV5-1 and TRBJ2-1, the complete variable domain is KAGVTQTPRYLIKTRGQQVTLSCSPISGHRSVSWYQQTPGQGLQFLFEYFSETQRNKGNFPGRFSGRQFSNSRSEMNVSTLELGDSALYLCASSLGQGRSGYNEQFFGPGTRLTVL.

This clonotype has only one observation. Its ends do not fully match the called genes, so a read error is possible. This chain joins TRBV15 and TRBJ2-1; the D gene is possibly TRBD2 (6 bases). Per germline, CDR1 LNHNV and CDR2 YYDKDF (reference sequence). This CDR3 comprises 16 residues. CDR3 nucleotides: TGTGCCACCAGCAGAGAGGAGGGCAGGCCTTACAATGCGCAGTTCTTC. It yields the protein CATSREEGRPYNAQFF.

This sequence joins TRBV18 and TRBJ2-7; D not resolved. Trimming cost V 0 bases and J 4 bases, with 7 bases left between them. There are 13 residues in the CDR3. From germline, CDR1 is KGHSH and CDR2 LQKENI. The CDR3 loop is CASSPPTQYEQYV. The CDR3 DNA sequence: TGTGCCAGCTCACCACCGACCCAATACGAGCAGTACGTC.

The sample holds many counts of this clonotype. DNA for the CDR3: TGTGCCAGCAGTTTAAATTACAGGGGGGGATTGGACACTGAAGCTTTCTTT. It translates to CASSLNYRGGLDTEAFF. V is TRBV12-3 or TRBV12-4 and J is TRBJ1-1; TRBD1 agrees at 8 bases. This CDR3 comprises 17 residues. The trim removed 2 bases at V and 3 bases at J, leaving 11 bases unmatched.

The rearrangement uses TRBV6-5 and TRBJ1-1; 7 bases line up with TRBD1. The ends lost 0 bases at V and 5 bases at J; junction bases unmatched: 3. Germline-derived CDR1 and CDR2 are MNHEY and SVGAGI. This CDR3 contains 14 residues. Written as DNA, the CDR3 is TGTGCCAGCAGTTACTCGACAGGGAAGACTGAAGCTTTCTTT. It yields the protein CASSYSTGKTEAFF.

In this sample, this clonotype turned up many times. The V and J genes are TRBV20-1 and TRBJ1-4, with D perhaps matching TRBD1 (5 bases). Germline V lookup: CDR1 DFQATT, CDR2 SNEGSKA (reference sequence). This CDR3 has 15 amino acids. Trimming took 2 bases from V and 7 from J, leaving 17 bases between them. The CDR3 loop reads CSARRDRQGGEKLFF. CDR3 nucleotides: TGCAGTGCTAGACGGGATCGGCAGGGTGGTGAAAAACTGTTTTTT.